This T cell receptor (beta chain) was observed in a study of T-cell reconstitution after alpha-beta-depleted transplantation in children. The study, taken as a whole, reports: One year after transplant, T-cell counts and diversity came mostly from newly produced T cells. Several hundred expanded graft clones reportedly were the source of alpha-beta T cells about two months after transplant.

V lost 5 bases, J lost 7 bases, and 16 bases stayed unmatched. Germline values: CDR1 MGHRA, CDR2 YSYEKL. The CDR3 is made up of 17 amino acids. This sample's TCRbeta library carried unique molecular identifier barcodes. TCRdb reprocessed the PCR reads with MiXCR, giving one entry per CDR3 protein. This table has 200,000 to 250,000 distinct CDR3 sequences, roughly a quarter appearing once. To note about this clonotype: Its antigen remains unidentified.

The TCR sequence derives from a female patient aged 2 to 10 who had a stem cell transplant for congenital amegakaryocytic thrombocytopenia, so the T cells may come from the graft donor. This rearrangement joins TRBV4-1 to TRBJ2-2; TRBD1 matches 7 bases. This specimen was PBMCs, mostly from graft donor cells, taken 360 days after TCRalphabeta/CD19-depleted stem cell transplant. The DNA for the CDR3 is TGCGCCAGCAGCTACGCGACATATAACAGGGGTAACGGGGAGCTGTTTTTT. Its protein product is CASSYATYNRGNGELFF.